Shown below are 8 T cell receptor beta chains from a single sample sequenced in a study of T cells in Graves' hyperthyroidism and ophthalmopathy. Authors of the study amplified TCR beta CDR3 regions from RNA transcripts. Using the HTBI primer set, a first-round RT-PCR was run on the TCR CDR3. Via MiXCR, TCRdb re-called the multiplex PCR reads, giving one row per CDR3 protein. The profile covers hundreds of thousands of distinct CDR3 sequences, with around 16% appearing a single time and 3% to 4% taken by the ten largest. The sequenced material came from blood. The receptors originated from a woman in her thirties or forties with Graves' ophthalmopathy.

Notes on this clonotype: A much larger clone lies one base from this, so it may be a read error. The V gene is TRBV20-1, the J gene TRBJ2-1; 11 nucleotides align to TRBD2. V trimming: 1 base; J trimming: 10 bases; junction bases outside the gene matches: 15. The CDR3 is 17 amino acids. Germline CDR1 DFQATT, CDR2 SNEGSKA (reference sequence). The DNA of the CDR3 is TGCAGTGCTAGAGGTCCTCCAGCGACTAGCGGGAACTACGAGCAGTTCTTC. It specifies CSARGPPATSGNYEQFF.

This clonotype was seen repeatedly, ten times or more. The chain links TRBV6-1 to TRBJ2-1; D call uncertain. The ends were cut back, 6 bases at V and 7 bases at J, with 16 bases in the middle. CDR3 size: 14 residues. Per the germline V gene, CDR1 is MNHNS and CDR2 is SASEGT. In DNA, the CDR3 is TGTGCCAGCAGATTCCGGGCCGGGCAGAATGAGCAGTTCTTC. Translated: CASRFRAGQNEQFF.

This clonotype was observed at least ten times. The V gene is TRBV20-1, the J gene TRBJ2-1; D gene uncertain. Deletions cut 2 bases from V and 0 bases from J, with 5 bases between. The CDR3 sequence is 13 residues long. Per the germline V gene, CDR1 is DFQATT and CDR2 is SNEGSKA (reference sequence). The CDR3 sequence: CSARLSSYNEQFF. The CDR3, as DNA: TGCAGTGCTAGACTCAGCTCCTACAATGAGCAGTTCTTC.

This clonotype was observed at least ten times. The CDR3 DNA reads TGTGCCAGCAGCTTACACCCGACCCCCGGGGACCATTACGAGCAGTACTTC. Translated: CASSLHPTPGDHYEQYF. The chain uses TRBV7-3 and TRBJ2-7; D tentatively fits TRBD1 or TRBD2 (5 bases each). This CDR3 is 17 amino acids long. Trimming cost V 2 bases and J 4 bases, with 21 bases left between them. The germline CDR1 and CDR2 sequences are SGHTA and FQGTGA.

This clonotype was observed a handful of times. The V call is TRBV11-2, the J call TRBJ2-5; possible D gene TRBD2, 7 bases. The ends were cut back, 4 bases at V and 7 bases at J, with 25 bases in the middle. This CDR3 is 17 amino acids long. Germline V CDR1 and CDR2: SGHAT, FQNNGV. The CDR3 DNA sequence: TGTGCCAGCAGCTCACCAGTGGGGGGGGGCTTAAAGGGGACCCAGTACTTC. It codes for CASSSPVGGGLKGTQYF.

This chain uses TRBV10-3 with TRBJ1-1; D is unresolved. This CDR3 is 14 amino acids long. Trimming cost V 4 bases and J 1 base, with 10 bases left between them. The germline V gene has CDR1 ENHRY and CDR2 SYGVKD. DNA for the CDR3: TGTGCCATCAGTGTGGAGGCCTCGAACACTGAAGCTTTCTTT. Encoded protein: CAISVEASNTEAFF.

This chain uses TRBV12-3 or TRBV12-4 with TRBJ2-5; TRBD1 or TRBD2 may be the D gene (6 bases each). The CDR3 is made up of 15 amino acids. The germline V and J ends were trimmed by 2 bases and 5 bases, with 15 bases remaining between them. CDR3 sequence reads: CASSLSVGGGETQYF. Here the CDR3 DNA reads TGTGCCAGCAGTTTATCAGTCGGGGGCGGGGAGACCCAGTACTTC.

At least ten counts were recorded for this clonotype. The chain uses TRBV30 and TRBJ2-1; tentative D call: TRBD2 (6 bases). CDR1 and CDR2 from the germline V gene are GTSNPN and SVGIG (reference sequence). CDR3 length: 13 residues. Deletions cut 3 bases from V and 8 bases from J, with 14 bases between. This CDR3 is CAWRGRPWDEQFF. CDR3 coding DNA: TGTGCCTGGAGGGGGAGGCCTTGGGATGAGCAGTTCTTC.